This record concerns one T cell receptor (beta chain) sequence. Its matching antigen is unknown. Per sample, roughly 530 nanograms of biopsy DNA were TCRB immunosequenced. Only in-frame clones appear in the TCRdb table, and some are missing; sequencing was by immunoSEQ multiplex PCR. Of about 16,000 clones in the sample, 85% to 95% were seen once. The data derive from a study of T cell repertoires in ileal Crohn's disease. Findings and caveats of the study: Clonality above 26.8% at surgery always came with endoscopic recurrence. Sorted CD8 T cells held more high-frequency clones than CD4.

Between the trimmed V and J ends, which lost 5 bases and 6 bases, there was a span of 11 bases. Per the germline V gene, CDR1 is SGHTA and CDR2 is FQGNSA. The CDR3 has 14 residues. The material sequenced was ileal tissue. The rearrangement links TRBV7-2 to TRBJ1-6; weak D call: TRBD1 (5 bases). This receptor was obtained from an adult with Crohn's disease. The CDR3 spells CASSPTGGNSPLHF. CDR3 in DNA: TGTGCCAGCAGCCCAACAGGTGGTAATTCACCCCTCCACTTT. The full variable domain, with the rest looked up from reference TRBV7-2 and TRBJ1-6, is GAGVSQSPSNKVTEKGKDVELRCDPISGHTALYWYRQSLGQGLEFLIYFQGNSAPDKSGLPSDRFSAERTGGSVSTLTIQRTQQEDSAVYLCASSPTGGNSPLHFGNGTRLTVT.